The present TCR beta chain was sequenced within a study of blood T cells in healthy people across ages (dated by TCRdb to about 2015). In terms of the full investigation: Template switching captured roughly one uniquely barcoded TCR beta cDNA molecule per two T cells in model experiments. To track age-related changes in TCR beta repertoire diversity, the study relied on deep sequencing normalized with unique cDNA molecular identifiers. Four age groups were formed from the donors: young (average roughly 15 years), middle-aged (approximately 42), aged (around 62) and long-lived (roughly 88). To avoid experimental bias, donors of different ages were randomly spread across the sequencing lanes. The study analyzed two additional independent replicas of 1 million unique cDNA reads from the same blood draw for two donors, one aged 18 to 30 and one aged 80 or older.

About this clonotype itself: Its antigen is not yet known. There are no base qualities to consult, and no much larger clone falls within one base.

Results the study describes overall, beyond this receptor: The long-lived group showed more naive CD4+ T cells, fewer expanded clones and increased TCR diversity than the aged group, suggesting age selection. Total diversity estimates from one million sequenced T cells were considered lower bounds and underestimates. Donor CMV infection status was unknown, potentially confounding age-related changes in expanded clonotypes. Conclusive comparison of naive and antigen-experienced compartments was prevented by the profiling of bulk unsorted PBMCs. The percentage of naive T cells measured by flow cytometry correlated strongly with observed TCR beta diversity. Observed TCR beta diversity per million T cells fell roughly linearly with age, and a significant reduction was already apparent by age roughly 41.

The CDR3 covers 13 residues, taking in both the cysteine and the phenylalanine. The read is trimmed to its CDR3 DNA, 39 bases read in frame from base 1. Relative to germline, V is 5 bases shorter and J is 6 bases shorter, with 12 bases between their ends. The germline V gene supplies CDR1 SGHVS and CDR2 FQNEAQ. Receptor amplification or capture employed 5' RACE. Sequencing relied on an Illumina HiSeq 2500. A second PCR of about 6 to 12 cycles was performed with a sample-barcoded 5' primer and a J-beta primer mix. A template-switch 5' adaptor carrying 12 random nucleotides introduced a unique molecular identifier onto each TCR beta cDNA molecule. Each sample yielded at least 3 million CDR3-containing paired-end reads. First-strand cDNA was synthesized from all RNA with the Mint cDNA synthesis kit, primed by a TRBC-specific oligonucleotide. Following uracil-DNA glycosylase treatment, a first 18-cycle PCR with universal primers M1SS and BC2_uni_R was performed on all cDNA. The paper's data handling went like this. For normalization, 1 million high-quality reads were randomly selected from each sample, with every read carrying a distinct molecular identifier. Instead of being binned into consensus sequences, reads that shared molecular identifiers were thrown out. MiTCR, set to a Q25 quality threshold and the strictest error-elimination algorithm, was used for CDR3 identification, clonotype clustering and error correction. A nonparametric unseen species model using Euler transformation provided a lower-bound estimate of total TCR beta diversity. TCRdb itself trimmed the public reads at Q25 with fastp, ran MiXCR and retained productive beta chains. A single entry per CDR3 protein holds the most common genes and DNA from its merged rows. TCRdb, not the original authors, processed these V and J calls. In this sample the table shows about 1,400,000 distinct CDR3 sequences, about 40% of which occur a single time. The top ten clonotypes cover approximately 7.9% of the sample.

The approximately 40 donors, aged roughly 6 to 90 years, were systemically healthy Caucasian individuals from Russia. Roughly 10 milliliters of peripheral blood were collected from each donor into EDTA-treated Vacutainer tubes. PBMCs were isolated by Ficoll-Paque density-gradient centrifugation, with at least 6.5 million obtained per sample. Trizol reagent was used to extract total RNA from PBMCs, with at least 5 micrograms per sample. For every donor, an aliquot of PBMCs went through flow cytometry to measure the percentages of naive CD45RAhigh/CD27high T cells. This receptor was identified in a woman under 30 in good health. The material sequenced was blood. This chain is built from TRBV7-8 and TRBJ2-3, with the D gene too uncertain to name. The CDR3 region has the sequence CASSPEVADTQYF. The sequenced DNA is TGTGCCAGCAGCCCTGAGGTCGCGGATACGCAGTATTTT.